This T cell receptor (beta chain) was identified during a study of technical replicates of blood from a handful of donors. CDR3 length: 12 residues. Trimming stripped 7 bases from V and 7 bases from J, with 16 bases between. Germline CDR1 reads GTSNPN; CDR2 reads SVGIG (reference sequence). This clone was observed a few times. Clones were read by immunoSEQ multiplex PCR, and TCRdb kept only the in-frame ones, dropping some. The sample yields approximately 76,000 clones, just over 85% seen once. This TCR came from a human donor in good health. Some clones in this sample may be carry-over from other donors' samples. This chain links TRBV30 with TRBJ1-2; D possibly corresponds to TRBD1 (5 bases). Input material: PBMCs. CDR3 DNA sequence: TGTGCCTCCAACCAGGGCCCTGCTGGCTACACCTTC. Translated: CASNQGPAGYTF.